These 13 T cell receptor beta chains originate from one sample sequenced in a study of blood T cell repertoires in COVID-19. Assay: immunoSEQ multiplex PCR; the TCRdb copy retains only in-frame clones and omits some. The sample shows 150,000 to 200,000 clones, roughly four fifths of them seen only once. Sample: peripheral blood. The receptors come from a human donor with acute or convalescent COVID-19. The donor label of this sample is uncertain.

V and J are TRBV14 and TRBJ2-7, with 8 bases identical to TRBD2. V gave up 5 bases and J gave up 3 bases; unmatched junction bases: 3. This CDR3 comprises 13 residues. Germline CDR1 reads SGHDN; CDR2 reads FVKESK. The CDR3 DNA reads TGTGCCAGCAGCACCACTAGCGGCTACGAGCAGTACTTC. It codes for CASSTTSGYEQYF.

The CDR3 is CASSRPGGSEKLFF. Written as DNA, the CDR3 is TGTGCCAGCAGCCGACCAGGGGGCAGTGAAAAACTGTTTTTT. The V and J genes are TRBV7-8 and TRBJ1-4; 8 nucleotides line up with TRBD1. The CDR3 has 14 amino acids. CDR1 is SGHVS and CDR2 is FQNEAQ in the germline V gene. After removal of 5 bases from V and 7 bases from J, the junction contained 6 bases not matched to a gene.

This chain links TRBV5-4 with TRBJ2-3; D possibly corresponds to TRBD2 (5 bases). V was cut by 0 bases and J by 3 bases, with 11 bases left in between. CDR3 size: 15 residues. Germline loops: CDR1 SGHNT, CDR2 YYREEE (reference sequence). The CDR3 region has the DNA TGTGCCAGCAGCTTGGTTCGGGGTAGAACAGATACGCAGTATTTT. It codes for CASSLVRGRTDTQYF.

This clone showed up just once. The CDR3 DNA reads as TGTGCCTGGAGTGCCGCCGACAGGGGATGGGAAAAACTGTTTTTT. Its protein is CAWSAADRGWEKLFF. The J gene is TRBJ1-4, the V gene TRBV30; 8 bases line up with TRBD1. J lost 8 bases, V lost 1 base, and 9 bases had no gene match. The CDR3 is made up of 15 amino acids. Per germline, CDR1 GTSNPN and CDR2 SVGIG (reference sequence).

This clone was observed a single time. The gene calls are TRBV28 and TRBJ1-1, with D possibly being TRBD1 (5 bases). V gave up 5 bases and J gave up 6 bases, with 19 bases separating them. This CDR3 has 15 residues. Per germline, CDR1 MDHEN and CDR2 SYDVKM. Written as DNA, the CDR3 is TGTGCCAGCAGTCCTCCCGGGGAGGGGAGGTCTGAAGCTTTCTTT. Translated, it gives CASSPPGEGRSEAFF.

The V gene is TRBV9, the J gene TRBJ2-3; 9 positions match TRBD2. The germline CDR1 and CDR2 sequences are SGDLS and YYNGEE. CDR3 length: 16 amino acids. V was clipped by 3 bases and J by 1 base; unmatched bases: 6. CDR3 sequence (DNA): TGTGCCAGCAGCGCCCTTAGCGGGAGAGGCACAGATACGCAGTATTTT. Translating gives CASSALSGRGTDTQYF.

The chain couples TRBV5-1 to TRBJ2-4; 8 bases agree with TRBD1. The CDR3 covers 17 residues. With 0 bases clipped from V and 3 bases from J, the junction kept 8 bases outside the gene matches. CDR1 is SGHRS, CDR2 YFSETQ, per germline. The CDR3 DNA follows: TGCGCCAGCAGCTTGGAGCAGGGGGCTATCGGCAAAAACATTCAGTACTTC. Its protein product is CASSLEQGAIGKNIQYF. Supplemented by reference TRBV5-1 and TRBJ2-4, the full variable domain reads KAGVTQTPRYLIKTRGQQVTLSCSPISGHRSVSWYQQTPGQGLQFLFEYFSETQRNKGNFPGRFSGRQFSNSRSEMNVSTLELGDSALYLCASSLEQGAIGKNIQYFGAGTRLSVL.

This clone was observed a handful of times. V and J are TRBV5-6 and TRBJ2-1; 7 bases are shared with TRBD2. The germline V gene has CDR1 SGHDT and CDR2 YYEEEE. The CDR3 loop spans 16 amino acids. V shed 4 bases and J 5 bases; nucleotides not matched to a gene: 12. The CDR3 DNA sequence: TGTGCCAGCAGCCCCCCATGGCTAGCGGTCAACAATGAGCAGTTCTTC. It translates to CASSPPWLAVNNEQFF.

The CDR3 is CASSIDSTGNNSPLHF. The CDR3 DNA follows: TGTGCCAGTAGTATAGACTCGACAGGGAACAATTCACCCCTCCACTTT. This chain uses TRBV19 with TRBJ1-6, with 7 positions matching TRBD1. CDR3 length: 16 amino acids. J lost 7 bases, V lost 0 bases, and 6 bases had no gene match. Germline V gene lookup returns CDR1 LNHDA and CDR2 SQIVND (reference sequence).

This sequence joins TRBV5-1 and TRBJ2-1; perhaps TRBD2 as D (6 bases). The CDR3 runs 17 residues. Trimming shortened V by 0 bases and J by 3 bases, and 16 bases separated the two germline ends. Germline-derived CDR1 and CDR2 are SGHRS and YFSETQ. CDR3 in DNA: TGCGCCAGCAGCTTGGGGGTAGCCCGGGGGAACTACAATGAGCAGTTCTTC. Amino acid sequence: CASSLGVARGNYNEQFF.

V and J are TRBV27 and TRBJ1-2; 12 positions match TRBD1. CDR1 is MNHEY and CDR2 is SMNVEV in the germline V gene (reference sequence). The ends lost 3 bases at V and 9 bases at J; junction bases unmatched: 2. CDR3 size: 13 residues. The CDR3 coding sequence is TGTGCCAGCAGTTTCGGGACAGGGGGCCGCTACACCTTC. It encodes CASSFGTGGRYTF.

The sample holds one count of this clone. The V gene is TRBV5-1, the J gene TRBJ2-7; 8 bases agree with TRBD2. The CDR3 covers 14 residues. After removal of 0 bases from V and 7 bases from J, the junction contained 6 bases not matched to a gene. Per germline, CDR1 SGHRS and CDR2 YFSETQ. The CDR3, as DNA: TGCGCCAGCAGCTTGGGCCCCCAGCGGGGGGAGCAGTACTTC. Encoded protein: CASSLGPQRGEQYF.

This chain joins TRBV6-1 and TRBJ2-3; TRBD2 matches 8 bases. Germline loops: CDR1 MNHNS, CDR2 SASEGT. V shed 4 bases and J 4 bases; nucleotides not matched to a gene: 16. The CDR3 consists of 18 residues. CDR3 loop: CASSGGGWSGSLPDTQYF. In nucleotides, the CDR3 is TGTGCCAGCAGTGGAGGGGGGTGGAGCGGGAGCTTACCAGATACGCAGTATTTT.